The 25 T cell receptor beta chains below all came from one sample that was sequenced in a study of T cells after yellow fever vaccination. One entry per CDR3 protein, called by TCRdb with MiXCR from the 5' RACE reads. The sample lists 300,000 to 450,000 distinct CDR3 sequences, about 6.2% occurring once. The sample here was PBMCs, taken 5 days after the yellow fever booster vaccination. Every receptor here comes from a man aged 25-45 years who received the YFV17D yellow fever vaccine.

This clonotype appeared a few times. The J gene is TRBJ2-1, the V gene TRBV7-6; D unresolved. The CDR3 runs 13 residues. Trimming took 5 bases from V and 4 from J, leaving 9 bases between them. The germline V gene encodes CDR1 SGHVS and CDR2 FNYEAQ. The CDR3: CASSVFLYNEQFF. The CDR3 DNA reads as TGTGCCAGCAGCGTCTTTCTATACAATGAGCAGTTCTTC. Based on the CDR3 plus reference TRBV7-6 and TRBJ2-1, the full variable domain is GAGVSQSPRYKVTKRGQDVALRCDPISGHVSLYWYRQALGQGPEFLTYFNYEAQQDKSGLPNDRFSAERPEGSISTLTIQRTEQRDSAMYRCASSVFLYNEQFFGPGTRLTVL.

Regarding this clonotype: This sequence may be a read error, since a much larger clone differs from it by one base. The chain carries TRBV11-3 and TRBJ2-3; D not resolved. There are 14 residues in the CDR3. The V gene's germline CDR1 is SGHNT and CDR2 YENEEA. The CDR3 region has the DNA TGTGCCAGCAGCTTAGGAGTAGGCACAGATACGCCGTATTTT. Amino acids: CASSLGVGTDTPYF.

This clonotype came up a few times. J is TRBJ2-1 and V is TRBV20-1; TRBD2 matches at 9 bases. V shed 5 bases, J shed 12 bases, and the junction held 11 bases outside the gene matches. This CDR3 has 13 amino acids. In germline, CDR1 is DFQATT, CDR2 SNEGSKA (reference sequence). The CDR3 DNA sequence: TGCAGTGCTTCAATGACTAGCGGACTGTCGCAGTTCTTC. Its translation: CSASMTSGLSQFF.

V usage is TRBV19 and J usage is TRBJ2-5; no definite D call. This CDR3 comprises 14 residues. V was trimmed by 3 bases and J by 2 bases, leaving 10 bases between them. Germline V gene sequence: CDR1 LNHDA, CDR2 SQIVND (reference sequence). CDR3 amino acids: CASSIPGPQETQYF. CDR3 nucleotide sequence: TGTGCCAGTAGTATCCCCGGGCCTCAAGAGACCCAGTACTTC.

The rearrangement joins TRBV28 to TRBJ2-2, with a possible D match to TRBD1 (6 bases). Per the germline V gene, CDR1 is MDHEN and CDR2 is SYDVKM. V lost 3 bases to trimming and J lost 0 bases, with 14 bases between them. The CDR3 spans 17 residues. CDR3 amino acids: CASSFGPGVANTGELFF. DNA of the CDR3: TGTGCCAGCAGTTTTGGTCCAGGGGTTGCGAACACCGGGGAGCTGTTTTTT.

Of note for this clonotype: The germline gene is not matched at one end of the junction; a read error may be the cause. The rearrangement joins TRBV12-3 or TRBV12-4 to TRBJ2-1, with D possibly being TRBD2 (5 bases). The CDR3 is made up of 14 amino acids. CDR3 protein: CISSAPASWNEQLF. Here the CDR3 DNA reads TGTATCAGCAGCGCACCAGCTAGCTGGAATGAGCAGCTCTTC.

This clonotype has a count of ten or more. The V and J genes are TRBV11-2 and TRBJ2-5; 16 positions agree with TRBD2. Germline trimming cut 6 bases from V and 7 bases from J; bases unmatched to any gene: 17. The CDR3 contains 19 residues. CDR1 and CDR2 (germline): SGHAT, FQNNGV. Written as DNA, the CDR3 is TGTGCCAGCAGTCGAGGGCCTCCGGGACTAGCGGGAGGGCCCGGGACCCAGTACTTC. It encodes CASSRGPPGLAGGPGTQYF.

This CDR3 is CASSQDDATTASTDTQYF. DNA of the CDR3: TGCGCCAGCAGCCAAGATGACGCGACAACGGCTAGCACAGATACGCAGTATTTT. The V gene is TRBV4-3, the J gene TRBJ2-3; no clear D. Germline-derived CDR1 and CDR2 are LGHNA and YSLEER. This CDR3 is 18 amino acids long. V was trimmed by 0 bases and J by 0 bases, leaving 16 bases between them.

At least ten counts were recorded for this clonotype. The gene calls are TRBV3-1 and TRBJ2-3; D is unclear. This CDR3 comprises 15 residues. The V gene lost 3 bases and the J gene lost 4 bases, with 14 bases spanning the gap. Germline V lookup: CDR1 LGHDT, CDR2 YNNKEL (reference sequence). The CDR3 sequence: CASSHAPTYPDTQYF. The CDR3 region has the DNA TGTGCCAGCAGCCATGCCCCCACGTACCCAGATACGCAGTATTTT.

In its sample, this clonotype was seen many times. The chain recombines TRBV5-6 with TRBJ1-1; perhaps TRBD1 as D (6 bases). In germline, CDR1 is SGHDT, CDR2 YYEEEE. The V end lost 3 bases, the J end lost 0 bases, and 27 bases lay between the germline ends. The CDR3 totals 20 residues. CDR3 loop: CASSYPPPGHRIAMNTEAFF. The CDR3 DNA sequence: TGTGCCAGCAGCTACCCTCCACCGGGACACAGGATCGCAATGAACACTGAAGCTTTCTTT.

This clonotype was picked up a small number of times. The chain has TRBV30 and TRBJ1-6; unclear D gene. CDR3 length: 13 amino acids. V was clipped by 3 bases and J by 0 bases, with 3 bases between them. Germline loops: CDR1 GTSNPN, CDR2 SVGIG (reference sequence). The CDR3 DNA sequence: TGTGCCTGGAGGCCCTCCTATAATTCACCCCTCCACTTT. Translation gives CAWRPSYNSPLHF.

This clonotype was counted between two and nine times. The V call is TRBV30, the J call TRBJ1-6; D is uncertain. The V gene's germline CDR1 is GTSNPN and CDR2 SVGIG (reference sequence). Trimming pared 5 bases from V and 10 bases from J, leaving 21 bases between. The CDR3 is 15 amino acids. The DNA for the CDR3 is TGTGCCTGGGCCGTCGGGGTATCGAGTGGATCACCCCTCCACTTT. Translated: CAWAVGVSSGSPLHF. The complete variable domain, with remaining parts taken from reference TRBV30 and TRBJ1-6, reads SQTIHQWPATLVQPVGSPLSLECTVEGTSNPNLYWYRQAAGRGLQLLFYSVGIGQISSEVPQNLSASRPQDRQFILSSKKLLLSDSGFYLCAWAVGVSSGSPLHFGNGTRLTVT.

This clonotype was recorded a few times. The chain recombines TRBV6-2 or TRBV6-3 with TRBJ2-2; TRBD1 matches at 8 bases. The length of the CDR3 is 15 residues. The trim removed 4 bases at V and 4 bases at J, leaving 5 bases unmatched. Germline CDR1 MNHEY, CDR2 SVGEGT. The CDR3 bases are TGTGCCAGCAGTTCGGGCAGGGGGCGCACCGGGGAGCTGTTTTTT. Protein: CASSSGRGRTGELFF.

The chain uses TRBV12-3 or TRBV12-4 and TRBJ2-5, with 9 bases lining up with TRBD2. After removal of 5 bases from V and 5 bases from J, the junction contained 9 bases not matched to a gene. The CDR3 sequence is 15 residues long. The CDR3, as DNA: TGTGCCAGCAGTCCGCGACTAGCGGAGCTCGAGACCCAGTACTTC. This gives the protein CASSPRLAELETQYF.

The V gene is TRBV3-1, the J gene TRBJ2-6; no firm D call. Trimming stripped 2 bases from V and 4 bases from J, with 12 bases between. The CDR3 spans 16 residues. Germline CDR1 reads LGHDT; CDR2 reads YNNKEL (reference sequence). The CDR3 protein is CASSQHGRGGANVLTF. In DNA form, the CDR3 reads TGTGCCAGCAGCCAACATGGGCGCGGCGGGGCCAACGTCCTGACTTTC.

This clonotype was observed many times. The chain carries TRBV29-1 and TRBJ1-2; unclear D gene. This CDR3 is 13 amino acids long. V was clipped by 4 bases and J by 7 bases, with 16 bases between them. Germline CDR1 and CDR2: SQVTM and ANQGSEA. This CDR3 is CSVGRGERSGYTF. As DNA, the CDR3 is TGCAGCGTTGGTCGAGGTGAAAGATCTGGCTACACCTTC.

This clonotype appeared many times. J is TRBJ1-2 and V is TRBV5-5; 8 positions agree with TRBD1. Losses at the gene ends were 4 bases for V and 7 bases for J; bases not matched to a gene: 3. The CDR3 contains 12 residues. Germline V lookup: CDR1 SGHKS, CDR2 YYEKEE (reference sequence). The CDR3 loop reads CASSHDRGGYTF. The CDR3, as DNA: TGTGCCAGCAGCCACGACAGGGGTGGCTACACCTTC.

This clonotype was detected once. A read error may explain this, as a much larger clone is one base away. No conserved phenylalanine or tryptophan is present at the end of the CDR3, so a read error is the likely explanation. The chain links TRBV6-5 to TRBJ1-3; D is ambiguous. The germline V and J ends were trimmed by 0 bases and 4 bases, with 7 bases remaining between them. Germline assignment: CDR1 MNHEY and CDR2 SVGAGI. This CDR3 is built from 14 residues. The CDR3 nucleotides read TGTGCCAGCAGTTACTCCGAGCGGGGAAACACCATATATTCT. This encodes CASSYSERGNTIYS.

At least ten counts were recorded for this clonotype. J is TRBJ2-3 and V is TRBV10-3, with D maybe TRBD1 (5 bases). The germline gives CDR1 ENHRY, CDR2 SYGVKD. There are 15 residues in the CDR3. The V and J ends lost 0 bases and 2 bases respectively, with 9 bases between them. DNA for the CDR3: TGTGCCATCAGTGAGTCAGACAGCATCACAGATACGCAGTATTTT. Translated, it gives CAISESDSITDTQYF.

This clonotype was picked up many times. The V call is TRBV25-1, the J call TRBJ2-5; TRBD1 is a possible D gene (6 bases). The CDR3 sequence is 14 residues long. The germline gives CDR1 MGHDK, CDR2 SYGVNS. Deletions cut 4 bases from V and 5 bases from J, with 14 bases between. CDR3 residues: CASSAGDIWETQYF. CDR3 DNA sequence: TGTGCCAGCAGTGCAGGGGACATATGGGAGACCCAGTACTTC.

Remarks on this clonotype: An end of the junction does not agree with germline; a read error may underlie this. The rearrangement uses TRBV4-2 and TRBJ2-1; D may be TRBD1 or TRBD2 (6 bases each). The V gene's germline CDR1 is LGHNA and CDR2 YNFKEQ. The length of the CDR3 is 16 residues. The CDR3 DNA reads TGTGCCAGCAGCAAAGAACGGGGGCGAAAGGGCGATGAGCAGTTCTTC. Protein sequence: CASSKERGRKGDEQFF.

Here the CDR3 reads CASGGTASAKNIQYF. CDR3 nucleotides: TGTGCCAGCGGTGGGACCGCTTCAGCCAAAAACATTCAGTACTTC. The chain joins TRBV28 to TRBJ2-4; the D call may be TRBD1 or TRBD2 (5 bases each). V was trimmed by 8 bases and J by 0 bases, leaving 14 bases between them. The CDR3 runs to 15 residues. Looked up from germline, CDR1 is MDHEN and CDR2 is SYDVKM.

The chain links TRBV7-2 to TRBJ2-3; D unclear. CDR3 length: 12 amino acids. Per germline, CDR1 SGHTA and CDR2 FQGNSA. Deletions cut 5 bases from V and 10 bases from J, with 13 bases between. This chain's CDR3 is CASSPLDSPQYF. For the CDR3, the DNA is TGTGCCAGCAGCCCCCTAGACTCGCCGCAGTATTTT.

Comments on this clonotype: It may be a read error: a sequence one base away is much more abundant. The chain has TRBV19 and TRBJ1-1; 8 bases are shared with TRBD1. The CDR3 is made up of 15 amino acids. Looked up from germline, CDR1 is LNHDA and CDR2 is SQIVND (reference sequence). J gave up 6 bases and V 7 bases, and 13 bases lay outside the gene matches. The CDR3 loop is CASKDRWTGKAEAFF. The CDR3 nucleotides are TGTGCCAGTAAGGATCGGTGGACAGGGAAGGCTGAAGCTTTCTTT.

In its sample, this clonotype was seen a few times. The J gene is TRBJ2-1, the V gene TRBV27; tentatively, D is TRBD2 (5 bases). This CDR3 spans 15 amino acids. Trimming stripped 9 bases from V and 9 bases from J, with 24 bases between. Per the germline V gene, CDR1 is MNHEY and CDR2 is SMNVEV (reference sequence). This CDR3 reads CASRAGSARSSEQFF. For the CDR3, the DNA is TGTGCCAGTCGCGCGGGTAGCGCGAGGAGTAGTGAGCAGTTCTTC.